The clone carrying this T cell receptor beta chain was picked up a small number of times. Losses at the gene ends were 3 bases for V and 6 bases for J; bases not matched to a gene: 8. The V gene's germline CDR1 is LNHDA and CDR2 SQIVND (reference sequence). The CDR3 runs to 16 residues. The sample comes from a study of shared clonotypes between healthy human individuals. TCRdb's copy holds only in-frame clones and misses some; the assay was immunoSEQ multiplex PCR. The table has about 480,000 clones, over 75% seen once; the top ten hold approximately 12%. The source is a woman aged 40-49 years in good health. Some clones in this sample may be carry-over from other donors' samples. J is TRBJ1-4 and V is TRBV19; 9 nucleotides match TRBD1. Sequenced material: PBMCs. This CDR3 reads CASSMVGQGGDEKLFF. Here the CDR3 DNA reads TGTGCCAGTAGTATGGTGGGACAGGGCGGTGATGAAAAACTGTTTTTT.